What follows describes a single T cell receptor beta chain. The data were taken from a study of blood T cell repertoires in COVID-19. Study as a whole: COVID-19 samples from acute and convalescent phases originated in the United States, Italy and Spain. The cDNA or gDNA used as material had been derived from T cells, B-cell-depleted T cells, or PBMCs.

The J segment lost 2 bases and the V segment lost 4 bases, leaving 6 bases of the junction unmatched. The CDR3 runs to 17 residues. Germline V CDR1 and CDR2: LGHDT, YNNKEL (reference sequence). Profiling relied on immunoSEQ multiplex PCR, and the TCRdb table lists in-frame clones only, not all of them. There are fewer than 250,000 clones in the sample; roughly 80% occur only once, and 9.5% to 15% lies in the top ten. Sequencing used peripheral blood. The J gene is TRBJ2-1, the V gene TRBV3-1 (or the pseudogene TRBV3-2); 12 bases are shared with TRBD2. This receptor was identified in a woman in her forties or fifties with acute or convalescent COVID-19. The CDR3 reads CASSPTGLAGPYNEQFF. CDR3 DNA: TGTGCCAGCAGCCCCACAGGACTAGCGGGACCCTACAATGAGCAGTTCTTC.